The entry below describes one T cell receptor beta chain. Its target is unknown. TCRdb re-called the PCR reads through MiXCR. The repertoire has approximately 41,000 clones, approximately 25% of them found once; the top ten carry approximately 14%. The sample is drawn from a study of metastatic and nonmetastatic thyroid tumors. Study overall: Repertoires from blood and tumor or nodule tissue of malignant and benign thyroid patients were compared.

Patients had received no treatment of any kind before thyroid surgery. Per the germline V gene, CDR1 is DFQATT and CDR2 is SNEGSKA (reference sequence). V was pared by 3 bases and J by 1 base, with 9 bases between. The CDR3 consists of 13 residues. Points from the study as a whole: Versus benign nodules, malignant thyroid tumors reportedly had significantly higher TCR beta diversity, in blood and tumor.

V usage is TRBV20-1 and J usage is TRBJ1-1, with a tentative D call TRBD1 (5 bases). This receptor was obtained from a female donor with papillary thyroid cancer or a benign thyroid nodule (not recorded which). Some clones in this sample may be carry-over from other donors' samples. Material: tumor tissue. The CDR3 loop reads CSARIGTNTEAFF. Here the CDR3 DNA reads TGCAGTGCTAGGATTGGGACGAACACTGAAGCTTTCTTT.